These 20 T cell receptor beta chains were all obtained from the same sample, sequenced in a study of T cell responses to AZD1222 COVID-19 vaccine (dated by TCRdb to the early 2020s). Per the publication, the time point label means: about 28 days (+/-7) after the second vaccine dose. Library preparation employed the immunoSEQ multiplex PCR assay. TCRdb mirrors the immuneACCESS table, restricted to in-frame sequences. Some clones are absent from its copies; in checked studies, under half trace to an unresolved V gene, and the reason for the others is unknown. A total of about 160,000 clones appear in this sample, 88% of them only once. More than 4% of the sample is taken by the ten largest. The sample was peripheral blood, taken 28 days after the second AZD1222 dose. These receptors were collected from an adult who received the AZD1222 COVID-19 vaccine.

The rearrangement joins TRBV7-2 to TRBJ1-1; D perhaps matches TRBD1 (6 bases). The CDR3 covers 14 residues. V shed 6 bases and J shed 2 bases, with 13 bases lying between them. Germline CDR1 and CDR2: SGHTA and FQGNSA. CDR3 nucleotide sequence: TGTGCCAGCAGGTCCAGGGGCTTAAACACTGAAGCTTTCTTT. Translation gives CASRSRGLNTEAFF.

This chain connects TRBV3-1 (or the pseudogene TRBV3-2) to TRBJ1-4; 8 positions match TRBD1. The CDR3 loop spans 16 amino acids. The germline V gene encodes CDR1 LGHDT and CDR2 YNNKEL (reference sequence). Germline trimming cut 2 bases from V and 8 bases from J; bases unmatched to any gene: 10. CDR3 sequence: CASSQPGQGLFEKLFF. CDR3 coding DNA: TGTGCCAGCAGCCAACCAGGACAGGGACTGTTCGAAAAACTGTTTTTT.

The sample holds one count of this clone. This chain connects TRBV6-5 to TRBJ1-6, with 8 bases identical to TRBD1. J lost 9 bases, V lost 8 bases, and 6 bases had no gene match. CDR3 size: 13 residues. Looked up from germline, CDR1 is MNHEY and CDR2 is SVGAGI. CDR3 bases: TGTGCCAGCCAGGGACAGGCCGCTTCACCCCTCCACTTT. Its protein product is CASQGQAASPLHF.

CDR3 loop: CASSLGTGSYEQYF. The CDR3 DNA reads as TGTGCCAGCAGCTTGGGGACAGGGTCCTACGAGCAGTACTTC. The chain recombines TRBV7-6 with TRBJ2-7; TRBD1 matches at 9 bases. Germline-derived CDR1 and CDR2 are SGHVS and FNYEAQ. With 3 bases clipped from V and 1 base from J, the junction kept 1 base outside the gene matches. CDR3 length equals 14 residues.

The chain employs TRBV11-1 and TRBJ1-2; 9 nucleotides match TRBD1. CDR1 is SGHAT, CDR2 FQDESV, per germline (reference sequence). This CDR3 comprises 14 residues. The ends lost 5 bases at V and 4 bases at J; junction bases unmatched: 5. The CDR3 reads CASSRQGGVYGYTF. CDR3 DNA: TGTGCCAGCAGCCGACAGGGGGGTGTCTATGGCTACACCTTC.

This rearrangement joins TRBV6-5 to TRBJ1-1, with D possibly being TRBD1 (5 bases). V was trimmed by 8 bases and J by 4 bases, leaving 20 bases between them. Germline values: CDR1 MNHEY, CDR2 SVGAGI. The length of the CDR3 is 15 residues. The chain's CDR3 is CASGEFLGDLTEAFF. As DNA, the CDR3 is TGTGCCAGCGGCGAGTTCTTGGGGGACCTCACTGAAGCTTTCTTT.

The chain has TRBV2 and TRBJ1-1; 8 bases line up with TRBD1. Germline CDR1 is SNHLY and CDR2 is FYNNEI. The trim removed 6 bases at V and 2 bases at J, leaving 2 bases unmatched. This CDR3 spans 13 amino acids. DNA of the CDR3: TGTGCCAGCAGGGACAGGGTAAACACTGAAGCTTTCTTT. This codes for CASRDRVNTEAFF.

V usage is TRBV5-6 and J usage is TRBJ1-2, with D perhaps matching TRBD1 (6 bases). Germline CDR1 reads SGHDT; CDR2 reads YYEEEE. This CDR3 is built from 15 residues. Trimming removed 3 bases at V and 1 base at J, with 13 bases between. In DNA, the CDR3 is TGTGCCAGCAGCTGGGACATCTTAGGTAACTATGGCTACACCTTC. This translates into CASSWDILGNYGYTF.

The chain employs TRBV6-1 and TRBJ2-3, with TRBD2 matching over 15 bases. This CDR3 is built from 19 residues. Germline V CDR1 and CDR2: MNHNS, SASEGT. Unmatched junction bases numbered 9, after V lost 1 base and J lost 4 bases. CDR3 region: CASSEGVPGLAGGSDTQYF. CDR3 coding DNA: TGTGCCAGCAGTGAAGGGGTCCCGGGACTAGCGGGGGGATCAGATACGCAGTATTTT.

This rearrangement joins TRBV2 to TRBJ2-1; D gene unclear. This CDR3 comprises 11 residues. Germline loops: CDR1 SNHLY, CDR2 FYNNEI. Between the trimmed V and J ends, which lost 4 bases and 8 bases, there was a span of 6 bases. The chain's CDR3 is CASSVNDEQFF. The CDR3, as DNA: TGTGCCAGCAGTGTCAACGATGAGCAGTTCTTC.

The chain recombines TRBV3-1 (or the pseudogene TRBV3-2) with TRBJ1-5; D is ambiguous. V gave up 1 base and J gave up 6 bases, with 4 bases separating them. The length of the CDR3 is 12 residues. The V gene's germline CDR1 is LGHDT and CDR2 YNNKEL (reference sequence). CDR3 bases: TGTGCCAGCAGCCAAGGACCTCAGCCCCAGCATTTT. Protein sequence: CASSQGPQPQHF.

The V call is TRBV2, the J call TRBJ1-2; D remains unclear. The CDR3 has 12 amino acids. Per germline, CDR1 SNHLY and CDR2 FYNNEI. V gave up 2 bases and J gave up 4 bases, with 5 bases separating them. CDR3 in DNA: TGTGCCAGCAGTGAACGTGGCTATGGCTACACCTTC. This encodes CASSERGYGYTF.

This chain links TRBV5-1 with TRBJ2-1; the D is unclear. The CDR3 length is 15 residues. V lost 0 bases and J lost 1, with 8 bases in between. Germline V gene sequence: CDR1 SGHRS, CDR2 YFSETQ. CDR3 sequence: CASSLGVGSYNEQFF. The CDR3 region has the DNA TGCGCCAGCAGCTTGGGGGTTGGGTCCTACAATGAGCAGTTCTTC. Full variable domain (outside the CDR3, taken from reference TRBV5-1 and TRBJ2-1): KAGVTQTPRYLIKTRGQQVTLSCSPISGHRSVSWYQQTPGQGLQFLFEYFSETQRNKGNFPGRFSGRQFSNSRSEMNVSTLELGDSALYLCASSLGVGSYNEQFFGPGTRLTVL.

This clone came up many times. The V gene is TRBV18, the J gene TRBJ2-3; D ambiguous. Germline V CDR1 and CDR2: KGHSH, LQKENI. V was pared by 3 bases and J by 3 bases, with 7 bases between. CDR3 size: 13 residues. The DNA for the CDR3 is TGTGCCAGCTCACCTCTTCGGACAGATACGCAGTATTTT. Protein product: CASSPLRTDTQYF.

This chain connects TRBV7-2 to TRBJ1-3, with D tentatively TRBD1 (5 bases). Germline CDR1 and CDR2: SGHTA and FQGNSA. This CDR3 has 16 amino acids. The ends were cut back, 8 bases at V and 2 bases at J, with 19 bases in the middle. CDR3 amino acids: CASRGGGEFAGNTIYF. CDR3 coding DNA: TGTGCCAGCCGCGGGGGAGGGGAGTTCGCTGGAAACACCATATATTTT.

The chain recombines TRBV19 with TRBJ1-6; D perhaps matches TRBD1 (6 bases). Germline assignment: CDR1 LNHDA and CDR2 SQIVND (reference sequence). This CDR3 comprises 15 residues. V lost 4 bases and J 6 bases, leaving 13 bases between the germline ends. The CDR3 spells CASSRTALSNSPLHF. The CDR3 region has the DNA TGTGCCAGTAGTAGGACAGCCCTTTCTAATTCACCCCTCCACTTT.

The rearrangement joins TRBV5-6 to TRBJ1-5, with a weak D call TRBD1 (5 bases). The CDR3 covers 18 residues. Trimming pared 2 bases from V and 2 bases from J, leaving 20 bases between. The germline V gene has CDR1 SGHDT and CDR2 YYEEEE. CDR3 DNA: TGTGCCAGCAGCTTCTTTAGAACCAGGGAGGCGGGCAATCAGCCCCAGCATTTT. This gives the protein CASSFFRTREAGNQPQHF.

The V and J genes are TRBV6-5 and TRBJ2-5; 7 nucleotides agree with TRBD2. CDR1 MNHEY and CDR2 SVGAGI come from the germline V gene. J gave up 0 bases and V 8 bases, and 6 bases lay outside the gene matches. The CDR3 consists of 14 residues. CDR3 residues: CASRPSGYQETQYF. The CDR3 bases are TGTGCCAGCCGGCCTAGCGGATACCAAGAGACCCAGTACTTC.

V gene TRBV5-1 combines with J gene TRBJ2-7; D is unclear. The germline CDR1 and CDR2 sequences are SGHRS and YFSETQ. The CDR3 contains 14 residues. Trimming took 1 base from V and 0 from J, leaving 8 bases between them. CDR3 sequence (DNA): TGCGCCAGCAGCTTGACTCTAAGCTCCTACGAGCAGTACTTC. This translates into CASSLTLSSYEQYF.

The rearrangement joins TRBV6-5 to TRBJ2-7; 9 positions match TRBD1. Germline values: CDR1 MNHEY, CDR2 SVGAGI. V lost 2 bases to trimming and J lost 5 bases; unmatched junction nucleotides: 10. The CDR3 is 16 residues long. CDR3 residues: CASSYPRGQGYHEQYF. As DNA, the CDR3 is TGTGCCAGCAGTTACCCCCGGGGACAGGGTTACCACGAGCAGTACTTC.